This T cell receptor (beta chain) originates from a study of PD-1 blockade in classical Hodgkin lymphoma. With respect to this clone: The antigen is undetermined.

CDR3 size: 16 residues. Germline V CDR1 and CDR2: SGHRS, YFSETQ. The trim removed 2 bases at V and 1 base at J, leaving 5 bases unmatched. Profiled with immunoSEQ multiplex PCR; TCRdb holds only in-frame clones, not every one. The table lists about 4,200 clones, less than 70% of them singletons. There was relapse after autologous stem cell transplantation in every patient, and there was variation in brentuximab vedotin exposure. Study conclusions and caveats: No one has yet defined what causes the repertoire differences, which may be disease activity or prior therapy. The study found complete responders had baseline diversity similar to newly diagnosed patients.

The TCR sequence derives from a human donor with classical Hodgkin lymphoma. The sample consisted of peripheral blood mononuclear cells (PBMCs), taken before the second cycle of nivolumab. This chain links TRBV5-1 with TRBJ2-1, with 8 bases matching TRBD1. The chain's CDR3 is CASSFRTGGSYNEQFF. CDR3 DNA: TGCGCCAGCAGCTTTCGTACAGGGGGGTCCTACAATGAGCAGTTCTTC.